The clone carrying this T cell receptor (beta chain) was seen more than once but under ten times. The antigen is undetermined. This entry comes from a study of T-cell reconstitution after alpha-beta-depleted transplantation in children. CDR3 length: 14 residues. Trimming left V 6 bases short and J 7 bases short, with 19 bases between. Germline values: CDR1 MNHEY, CDR2 SVGEGT. Points from the study as a whole: Expanded graft clones, several hundred of them, were reportedly the source of alpha-beta T cells about two months after transplant. Surviving recipient T cells and thymic progenitors underlay high day-60 TCRbeta diversity in some patients.

Unique molecular identifiers tagged the TCRbeta library. From the PCR reads, TCRdb called clonotypes with MiXCR, one entry per CDR3 protein. The repertoire holds more than 40,000 distinct CDR3 sequences, about a tenth seen once, with about 26% in the top ten. The rearrangement joins TRBV6-2 or TRBV6-3 to TRBJ2-7; D gene ambiguous. The receptor's source is a male patient aged 2-9 years who had a stem cell transplant for chronic granulomatous disease, so the T cells may come from the graft donor. The material was PBMCs, mostly from graft donor cells, obtained 60 days after TCRalphabeta/CD19-depleted stem cell transplant. The CDR3 DNA reads TGTGCCAGCAGATACGGGCCCTCTAATGGAGAGCAGTACTTC. It codes for CASRYGPSNGEQYF.